Following are 17 T cell receptor beta chains from one sample sequenced in a study of shared clonotypes between healthy human individuals. TCRdb's table, derived via immunoSEQ multiplex PCR, lists solely in-frame clones and lacks some. The sample has about a million clones; more than 75% are singletons. Source material: memory CD4+ T cells sorted from blood. The subset here: CD45RA-negative fraction. The receptors shown here come from a man younger than 35 in good health.

V and J are TRBV12-5 and TRBJ1-2, with unresolved D. V was pared by 3 bases and J by 3 bases, with 5 bases between. The CDR3 runs to 12 residues. Germline CDR1 and CDR2: LGHNT and FRNRAP. This CDR3 reads CASGFGDYGYTF. CDR3 DNA sequence: TGTGCTAGTGGTTTTGGGGACTATGGCTACACCTTC. The variable domain in full, completed from reference TRBV12-5 and TRBJ1-2, reads DARVTQTPRHKVTEMGQEVTMRCQPILGHNTVFWYRQTMMQGLELLAYFRNRAPLDDSGMPKDRFSAEMPDATLATLKIQPSEPRDSAVYFCASGFGDYGYTFGSGTRLTVV.

V is TRBV10-2 and J is TRBJ2-7; the match to TRBD2 covers 10 bases. This CDR3 has 15 amino acids. Germline V gene lookup returns CDR1 WSHSY and CDR2 SAAADI. V was clipped by 8 bases and J by 3 bases; unmatched bases: 10. The CDR3 DNA reads TGCGCCAGCCATGATAGCGGGGGGCCCTTCTACGAGCAGTACTTC. Protein product: CASHDSGGPFYEQYF.

The chain couples TRBV19 to TRBJ1-1; D remains ambiguous. V was shortened by 9 bases and J by 1 base, with 12 bases between the two germline ends. This CDR3 spans 13 amino acids. Germline V CDR1 and CDR2: LNHDA, SQIVND (reference sequence). The CDR3 loop is CASLKRENTEAFF. CDR3 in DNA: TGTGCCAGCCTTAAAAGGGAGAACACTGAAGCTTTCTTT.

A single count supports this clone. The chain carries TRBV9 and TRBJ2-2; 10 bases are a match to TRBD2. Per the germline V gene, CDR1 is SGDLS and CDR2 is YYNGEE. This CDR3 comprises 16 residues. Germline trimming cut 4 bases from V and 3 bases from J; bases unmatched to any gene: 6. The DNA of the CDR3 is TGTGCCAGCAGCTCGCTAGCGGGAGAGTACACCGGGGAGCTGTTTTTT. Translated, it gives CASSSLAGEYTGELFF.

This rearrangement joins TRBV7-2 to TRBJ2-1; no clear D gene. The V gene lost 1 base and the J gene lost 9 bases, with 4 bases spanning the gap. CDR1 SGHTA and CDR2 FQGNSA come from the germline V gene. This CDR3 contains 11 residues. CDR3: CASSLGGEQFF. The DNA of the CDR3 is TGTGCCAGCAGCTTAGGGGGTGAGCAGTTCTTC.

The chain is built from TRBV2 and TRBJ1-2; a possible D gene is TRBD1 (5 bases). The CDR3 extends over 13 amino acids. The V gene lost 3 bases and the J gene lost 8 bases, with 13 bases spanning the gap. Germline V lookup: CDR1 SNHLY, CDR2 FYNNEI. The CDR3 nucleotides are TGTGCCAGCAGTGACGGGGCAGGGAGAGGCTACACCTTC. It is translated as CASSDGAGRGYTF.

This chain uses TRBV5-1 with TRBJ2-5; a possible D gene is TRBD2 (7 bases). CDR1 and CDR2 (germline): SGHRS, YFSETQ. The V end lost 2 bases, the J end lost 5 bases, and 13 bases lay between the germline ends. The CDR3 is 14 residues long. CDR3 in DNA: TGCGCCAGCAGCTTCGGGGGGCCGGAGGAGACCCAGTACTTC. This codes for CASSFGGPEETQYF.

This clone is a singleton in its sample. The CDR3 here is CASSARTSGEQFF. The CDR3, as DNA: TGTGCCAGCAGCGCAAGGACATCAGGGGAGCAGTTCTTC. The J gene is TRBJ2-1, the V gene TRBV5-4, with D possibly being TRBD1 (5 bases). CDR3 length: 13 residues. V lost 4 bases, J lost 10 bases, and 15 bases lay in between. Germline V lookup: CDR1 SGHNT, CDR2 YYREEE (reference sequence).

J is TRBJ1-6 and V is TRBV7-9; 8 positions match TRBD1. Trimming at V came to 6 bases and at J to 13 bases, leaving 14 bases not matched to a gene. Germline V gene sequence: CDR1 SEHNR, CDR2 FQNEAQ (reference sequence). The CDR3 runs 15 residues. In DNA form, the CDR3 reads TGTGCCAGCAGAAATCGGACAGGGCTTTACAGCCCCCTCCACTTT. It specifies CASRNRTGLYSPLHF.

This chain's CDR3 is CASSSAGGTYNEQFF. In DNA, the CDR3 is TGCGCCAGCAGCTCGGCGGGAGGGACCTACAATGAGCAGTTCTTC. V gene TRBV5-1 combines with J gene TRBJ2-1; 9 bases agree with TRBD2. The CDR3 loop spans 15 amino acids. With 3 bases clipped from V and 2 bases from J, the junction kept 3 bases outside the gene matches. Germline lookup yields CDR1 SGHRS and CDR2 YFSETQ.

The V call is TRBV5-1, the J call TRBJ2-1, with 9 bases identical to TRBD2. Per the germline V gene, CDR1 is SGHRS and CDR2 is YFSETQ. This CDR3 spans 18 amino acids. V lost 4 bases, J lost 9 bases, and 20 bases stayed unmatched. The DNA of the CDR3 is TGCGCCAGCAGCCCTTTTGGGGGGGCTAGCGGGGTCTTTGGTGAGCAGTTCTTC. This gives the protein CASSPFGGASGVFGEQFF.

Concerning this clone: Possible read error: a much larger clone is one base away. The V gene is TRBV7-9, the J gene TRBJ1-5; tentatively, D is TRBD1 (6 bases). The V gene's germline CDR1 is SEHNR and CDR2 FQNEAQ (reference sequence). V was pared by 10 bases and J by 6 bases, with 16 bases between. The CDR3 loop spans 13 amino acids. The CDR3, as DNA: TGTGCCACCGCCCGGGACATTAGTCAGCCCCAGCATTTT. It is translated as CATARDISQPQHF.

The CDR3, as DNA: TGTGCCAGCAGCCCCGGACAGGGGTCCAGCACGCAGTATTTT. Residues: CASSPGQGSSTQYF. The chain couples TRBV5-6 to TRBJ2-3; 9 nucleotides match TRBD1. The CDR3 totals 14 residues. Germline-derived CDR1 and CDR2 are SGHDT and YYEEEE. V lost 4 bases and J lost 9; bases outside the gene matches: 9.

This clone was seen only a few times. This chain uses TRBV11-2 with TRBJ2-5; D unresolved. Germline CDR1 reads SGHAT; CDR2 reads FQNNGV. Trimming pared 3 bases from V and 2 bases from J, leaving 7 bases between. The CDR3 is 13 amino acids. Here the CDR3 DNA reads TGTGCCAGCAGCTTCGGTCAGCAAGAGACCCAGTACTTC. It yields the protein CASSFGQQETQYF.

In this sample, this clone turned up a few times. This chain connects TRBV2 to TRBJ1-1; D not resolved. The ends were cut back, 0 bases at V and 0 bases at J, with 5 bases in the middle. In germline, CDR1 is SNHLY, CDR2 FYNNEI. This CDR3 has 14 amino acids. For the CDR3, the DNA is TGTGCCAGCAGTGAAGCGCCAGTGAACACTGAAGCTTTCTTT. Residues: CASSEAPVNTEAFF.

This clone was found once. The J gene is TRBJ1-5, the V gene TRBV28; perhaps TRBD1 as D (6 bases). The CDR3 sequence is 14 residues long. In germline, CDR1 is MDHEN, CDR2 SYDVKM. Trimming took 6 bases from V and 6 from J, leaving 15 bases between them. Here the CDR3 reads CASSRALGGQPQHF. Here the CDR3 DNA reads TGTGCCAGCAGCCGGGCCCTAGGGGGTCAGCCCCAGCATTTT.

V is TRBV7-8 and J is TRBJ2-4; D is unclear. V gave up 1 base and J gave up 3 bases, with 4 bases separating them. CDR3 length equals 13 residues. Germline CDR1 and CDR2: SGHVS and FQNEAQ. This CDR3 reads CASSLGSKNIQYF. The CDR3 DNA sequence: TGTGCCAGCAGCTTAGGCAGCAAAAACATTCAGTACTTC.